This TCR beta chain is drawn from a study of blood T cell repertoires in COVID-19. Germline values: CDR1 SGHVT, CDR2 SQSDAQ. J was trimmed by 7 bases and V by 7 bases; bases with no gene match: 9. The CDR3 loop spans 14 amino acids. The assay was immunoSEQ multiplex PCR, and TCRdb's table has in-frame clones only and misses some. Among over 100,000 clones listed, roughly 92% were seen once. Seattle cases were enrolled at active infection and followed longitudinally. The clonotype originates from a woman between 50 and 59 years old with COVID-19, enrolled during active disease. The gene calls are TRBV7-4 and TRBJ1-5; 8 bases line up with TRBD1. Sequenced sample: peripheral blood. The CDR3 region is CASTFYYRGQPQHF. The CDR3 DNA is TGTGCCAGCACATTCTACTACAGGGGGCAGCCCCAGCATTTT.